This T cell receptor (beta chain) was recovered during a study of cytomegalovirus exposure and HLA in healthy donors. Study-level points and caveats: CMV serostatus was the only recorded immune exposure for donors. Presence/absence analyses treated sequencing depth as roughly uniform across donors.

As to this clone: Its antigen is unknown.

This PCR relied on a set of 60 Vbeta primers and 13 Jbeta primers. Generated by immunoSEQ multiplex PCR, the TCRdb table keeps only in-frame clones and is missing some. The sample includes about 200,000 clones, about 78% of them seen just once. J gave up 0 bases and V 7 bases, and 11 bases lay outside the gene matches. Germline values: CDR1 MDHEN, CDR2 SYDVKM. CDR3 length: 16 residues. The V call is TRBV28, the J call TRBJ2-5, with 7 bases that match TRBD1. The sequenced material came from PBMCs. The sequence came from a male donor in good health and CMV-seronegative. CDR3 amino acids: CASNLRQGRHQETQYF. CDR3 bases: TGTGCCAGCAATCTTCGACAGGGCAGGCACCAAGAGACCCAGTACTTC.